Below are 30 T cell receptor beta chains sequenced from a single sample in a study of blood T cell repertoires in COVID-19. Clones were read by immunoSEQ multiplex PCR, and TCRdb kept only the in-frame ones, dropping some. This table has roughly 250,000 clones, 84% appearing once. Sequenced sample: peripheral blood. Receptor source: a woman in her thirties or forties who had recovered from COVID-19.

The chain couples TRBV3-1 (or the pseudogene TRBV3-2) to TRBJ2-5; D is possibly TRBD2 (6 bases). The length of the CDR3 is 13 residues. CDR1 and CDR2 (germline): LGHDT, YNNKEL (reference sequence). Trimming cost V 7 bases and J 4 bases, with 13 bases left between them. This chain's CDR3 is CASTQAGGETQYF. The CDR3 bases are TGTGCCAGCACGCAGGCCGGGGGAGAGACCCAGTACTTC.

This clone was recorded only once. Other DNA sequences in the same sample also yield this CDR3. J is TRBJ2-5 and V is TRBV2; D unresolved. CDR1 is SNHLY, CDR2 FYNNEI, per germline. The CDR3 loop spans 11 amino acids. V was pared by 7 bases and J by 0 bases, with 3 bases between. DNA of the CDR3: TGTGCCAGCAACTACCAAGAGACCCAGTACTTC. It specifies CASNYQETQYF.

The chain links TRBV11-2 to TRBJ2-3, with 7 bases identical to TRBD1. The CDR3 consists of 15 residues. With 2 bases clipped from V and 4 bases from J, the junction kept 6 bases outside the gene matches. CDR1 and CDR2 (germline): SGHAT, FQNNGV. The CDR3, as DNA: TGTGCCAGCAGCTTAAGTCTCCAGGGGGCAGATACGCAGTATTTT. Protein product: CASSLSLQGADTQYF.

The rearrangement uses TRBV1 and TRBJ2-1; TRBD1, the D gene given by the table, was not confirmed from the DNA. TRBV1 is marked as a pseudogene. The CDR3 loop spans 14 amino acids. CDR3 loop: CTSNLQGPNNEQFF. The CDR3 DNA follows: TGCACCAGCAACTTACAGGGGCCCAACAATGAGCAGTTCTTC.

The chain combines TRBV2 with TRBJ1-6; possible D gene TRBD1, 5 bases. Germline V gene lookup returns CDR1 SNHLY and CDR2 FYNNEI. The CDR3 length is 15 residues. Between the trimmed V and J ends, which lost 4 bases and 7 bases, there was a span of 14 bases. DNA of the CDR3: TGTGCCAGCAGTGTTGAGTCAGGGAGGAATTCACCCCTCCACTTT. Residues: CASSVESGRNSPLHF.

The chain employs TRBV28 and TRBJ1-5; a possible D gene is TRBD1 (5 bases). Trimming cost V 7 bases and J 7 bases, with 17 bases left between them. The CDR3 has 14 amino acids. Germline values: CDR1 MDHEN, CDR2 SYDVKM. The CDR3 DNA is TGTGCCAGCACCCCGGAGGGGCTTGGGCAGCCCCAGCATTTT. This translates into CASTPEGLGQPQHF.

The chain is built from TRBV7-2 and TRBJ1-4; D is uncertain. This CDR3 is built from 13 residues. Germline V lookup: CDR1 SGHTA, CDR2 FQGNSA. V shed 6 bases and J shed 7 bases, with 12 bases lying between them. Written as DNA, the CDR3 is TGTGCCAGCAGTCCTAGCTCCAGTGAAAAACTGTTTTTT. Translated, it gives CASSPSSSEKLFF. The full variable domain, with the rest looked up from reference TRBV7-2 and TRBJ1-4, is GAGVSQSPSNKVTEKGKDVELRCDPISGHTALYWYRQSLGQGLEFLIYFQGNSAPDKSGLPSDRFSAERTGGSVSTLTIQRTQQEDSAVYLCASSPSSSEKLFFGSGTQLSVL.

The V call is TRBV28, the J call TRBJ1-2, with 11 positions matching TRBD1. Looked up from germline, CDR1 is MDHEN and CDR2 is SYDVKM. The CDR3 length is 15 residues. The trim removed 5 bases at V and 4 bases at J, leaving 6 bases unmatched. In nucleotides, the CDR3 is TGTGCCAGCAGTCCCCGGACAGGGGGCATCTATGGCTACACCTTC. Encoded protein: CASSPRTGGIYGYTF.

The rearrangement joins TRBV11-2 to TRBJ2-1; possibly TRBD1 for D (6 bases). CDR1 is SGHAT and CDR2 is FQNNGV in the germline V gene. Trimming removed 4 bases from V and 7 bases from J, with 11 bases in between. The CDR3 spans 13 residues. CDR3 amino acids: CASSSDSLNEQFF. CDR3 sequence (DNA): TGTGCCAGCAGCTCGGACAGTCTGAATGAGCAGTTCTTC.

This chain joins TRBV6-5 and TRBJ1-1, with unresolved D. Germline V gene lookup returns CDR1 MNHEY and CDR2 SVGAGI. Trimming shortened V by 6 bases and J by 4 bases, and 12 bases separated the two germline ends. The CDR3 sequence is 13 residues long. CDR3: CASSSTTGTEAFF. The CDR3 DNA sequence: TGTGCCAGCAGCTCTACGACGGGCACTGAAGCTTTCTTT.

The rearrangement joins TRBV11-2 to TRBJ2-7, with 9 bases aligning to TRBD1. Trimming took 4 bases from V and 7 from J; bases not matched to a gene: 17. Germline V gene lookup returns CDR1 SGHAT and CDR2 FQNNGV. The CDR3 sequence is 17 residues long. The CDR3 is CASSSSAGTGPLGEQYF. The CDR3 DNA follows: TGTGCCAGCAGCTCGTCAGCCGGGACAGGGCCCCTTGGGGAGCAGTACTTC.

The chain is built from TRBV2 and TRBJ2-3; D may be TRBD1 (6 bases). The CDR3 is 15 amino acids. V was shortened by 11 bases and J by 3 bases, with 21 bases between the two germline ends. Germline CDR1 SNHLY, CDR2 FYNNEI. The CDR3 reads CAGDGDTPGTDTQYF. The CDR3, as DNA: TGTGCCGGAGACGGGGACACCCCAGGAACAGATACGCAGTATTTT.

In nucleotides, the CDR3 is TGTGCCAGCAGTGAAGTTTTATTTAGCAATGAGCAGTTCTTC. Its translation: CASSEVLFSNEQFF. The J gene is TRBJ2-1, the V gene TRBV6-1; no firm D call. V was trimmed by 1 base and J by 6 bases, leaving 10 bases between them. Germline V gives CDR1 MNHNS, CDR2 SASEGT. The CDR3 consists of 14 residues.

The chain carries TRBV14 and TRBJ2-5, with D possibly being TRBD1 (5 bases). CDR3 length equals 12 residues. V lost 4 bases and J 4 bases, leaving 7 bases between the germline ends. Germline CDR1 is SGHDN and CDR2 is FVKESK. The CDR3 bases are TGTGCCAGCAGCCGACAGTTAGAGACCCAGTACTTC. This encodes CASSRQLETQYF.

For the CDR3, the DNA is TGTGCCAGCATCGGGACAGGTGATTCCTACGAGCAGTACTTC. Amino acid sequence: CASIGTGDSYEQYF. The chain combines TRBV28 with TRBJ2-7; 8 positions agree with TRBD1. After removal of 7 bases from V and 1 base from J, the junction contained 6 bases not matched to a gene. Germline CDR1 is MDHEN and CDR2 is SYDVKM. The CDR3 is 14 residues long.

The chain uses TRBV5-5 and TRBJ1-2; the match to TRBD1 covers 9 bases. The CDR3 is made up of 15 amino acids. Germline V CDR1 and CDR2: SGHKS, YYEKEE (reference sequence). V gave up 4 bases and J gave up 4 bases; unmatched junction bases: 8. The CDR3 DNA sequence: TGTGCCAGCAGCCATACAGGGGGCTATGGCTATGGCTACACCTTC. Its protein product is CASSHTGGYGYGYTF.

This clone was found once. This chain links TRBV6-5 with TRBJ1-4; D gene uncertain. Per germline, CDR1 MNHEY and CDR2 SVGAGI. The CDR3 covers 11 residues. Trimming pared 6 bases from V and 8 bases from J, leaving 7 bases between. CDR3 in DNA: TGTGCCAGCAGAAAAAGCGAAAAACTGTTTTTT. It encodes CASRKSEKLFF.

The chain recombines TRBV15 with TRBJ1-6, with 10 positions matching TRBD1. CDR3 length: 15 amino acids. Germline V gives CDR1 LNHNV, CDR2 YYDKDF (reference sequence). Germline trimming cut 4 bases from V and 6 bases from J; bases unmatched to any gene: 3. CDR3 bases: TGTGCCACCAGCACCAGGACAGGGGGTAATTCACCCCTCCACTTT. This gives the protein CATSTRTGGNSPLHF.

V usage is TRBV15 and J usage is TRBJ2-1; a possible D gene is TRBD2 (5 bases). The germline V gene has CDR1 LNHNV and CDR2 YYDKDF (reference sequence). Trimming took 1 base from V and 0 from J, leaving 7 bases between them. The CDR3 extends over 15 amino acids. The CDR3 protein is CATSRGTPSYNEQFF. Written as DNA, the CDR3 is TGTGCCACCAGCAGAGGGACTCCCTCCTACAATGAGCAGTTCTTC.

The V gene is TRBV28, the J gene TRBJ2-5; D perhaps matches TRBD2 (7 bases). The V end was cut by 6 bases, the J end by 0 bases, with 20 bases between. The CDR3 totals 17 residues. Germline V gives CDR1 MDHEN, CDR2 SYDVKM. The CDR3 bases are TGTGCCAGCAGCTCCCCCCCCTTCGGGGGGCACCAAGAGACCCAGTACTTC. Residues: CASSSPPFGGHQETQYF.

The chain joins TRBV18 to TRBJ1-1, with 7 nucleotides matching TRBD1. Per the germline V gene, CDR1 is KGHSH and CDR2 is LQKENI. This CDR3 contains 14 residues. Losses at the gene ends were 3 bases for V and 2 bases for J; bases not matched to a gene: 3. The CDR3 here is CASSPGTENTEAFF. The CDR3 DNA reads as TGTGCCAGCTCACCCGGGACAGAAAACACTGAAGCTTTCTTT.

The V call is TRBV7-9, the J call TRBJ2-5; TRBD1 aligns across 7 bases. Germline trimming cut 4 bases from V and 2 bases from J; bases unmatched to any gene: 4. The CDR3 spans 14 residues. Germline V gene data show CDR1 as SEHNR and CDR2 as FQNEAQ (reference sequence). The CDR3 is CASSSYRGQETQYF. CDR3 in DNA: TGTGCCAGCAGCTCATACAGGGGACAAGAGACCCAGTACTTC.

The chain uses TRBV21-1 and TRBJ2-3; the table calls TRBD2, which could not be checked here. TRBV21-1 is labeled a pseudogene. The CDR3 extends over 16 amino acids. DNA for the CDR3: TGTGCCAGCAGCAATGGCAGGACTCGAAGCACAGATACGCAGTATTTT. Its protein product is CASSNGRTRSTDTQYF.

The V gene is TRBV18, the J gene TRBJ1-5; 7 bases map to TRBD1. This CDR3 region has 13 residues. Per germline, CDR1 KGHSH and CDR2 LQKENI. V trimming: 2 bases; J trimming: 5 bases; junction bases outside the gene matches: 0. The CDR3 sequence: CASSPGTDQPQHF. For the CDR3, the DNA is TGTGCCAGCTCACCAGGGACAGATCAGCCCCAGCATTTT.

The gene calls are TRBV14 and TRBJ1-1; D might be TRBD1 (6 bases). Per the germline V gene, CDR1 is SGHDN and CDR2 is FVKESK. CDR3 size: 15 residues. Trimming shortened V by 1 base and J by 1 base, and 10 bases separated the two germline ends. The CDR3 DNA is TGTGCCAGCAGCCAAGTGGCGGGGGCGAACACTGAAGCTTTCTTT. Residues: CASSQVAGANTEAFF.

This clone was observed at least ten times. The CDR3 reads CASSLTATYGYTF. CDR3 bases: TGTGCCAGCAGTTTAACAGCCACCTATGGCTACACCTTC. This chain joins TRBV12-3 or TRBV12-4 and TRBJ1-2, with no clear D. Trimming removed 2 bases at V and 4 bases at J, with 8 bases between. This CDR3 has 13 amino acids.

The gene calls are TRBV9 and TRBJ2-2; no reliable D call. Germline V gene data show CDR1 as SGDLS and CDR2 as YYNGEE. Trimming removed 0 bases at V and 4 bases at J, with 10 bases between. The CDR3 sequence is 15 residues long. The CDR3 bases are TGTGCCAGCAGCGTAGGGTACAGTACCACCGGGGAGCTGTTTTTT. Its protein is CASSVGYSTTGELFF.

The chain couples TRBV6-4 to TRBJ2-6, with TRBD1 matching over 7 bases. The CDR3 loop spans 15 amino acids. Unmatched junction bases numbered 3, after V lost 5 bases and J lost 2 bases. Germline CDR1 MRHNA, CDR2 SNTAGT. As DNA, the CDR3 is TGTGCCAGCAGTAACACAGGGGCTGGGGCCAACGTCCTGACTTTC. This codes for CASSNTGAGANVLTF.

The chain is built from TRBV7-9 and TRBJ1-5, with D hard to call. Trimming shortened V by 6 bases and J by 6 bases, and 15 bases separated the two germline ends. The CDR3 totals 14 residues. Looked up from germline, CDR1 is SEHNR and CDR2 is FQNEAQ (reference sequence). Here the CDR3 DNA reads TGTGCCAGCAGTCCGGCGAGGGCGACTCAGCCCCAGCATTTT. Translation gives CASSPARATQPQHF.

There are a few counts of this clone. The rearrangement uses TRBV9 and TRBJ2-2, with D hard to call. The CDR3 loop spans 17 amino acids. V lost 0 bases and J 1 base, leaving 13 bases between the germline ends. In germline, CDR1 is SGDLS, CDR2 YYNGEE. CDR3 amino acids: CASSVDWSPGNTGELFF. As DNA, the CDR3 is TGTGCCAGCAGCGTAGATTGGTCACCGGGGAACACCGGGGAGCTGTTTTTT.